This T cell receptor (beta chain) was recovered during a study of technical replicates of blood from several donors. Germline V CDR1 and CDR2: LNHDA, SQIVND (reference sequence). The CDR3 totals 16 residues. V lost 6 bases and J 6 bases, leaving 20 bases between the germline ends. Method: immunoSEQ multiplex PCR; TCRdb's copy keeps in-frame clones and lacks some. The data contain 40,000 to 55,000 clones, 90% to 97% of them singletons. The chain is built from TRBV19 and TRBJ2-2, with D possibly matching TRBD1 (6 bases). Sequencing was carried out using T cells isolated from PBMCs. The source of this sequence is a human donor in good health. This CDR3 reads CASSPKGHTESGELFF. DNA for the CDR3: TGTGCCAGTAGCCCCAAGGGACATACAGAATCCGGGGAGCTGTTTTTT.